The 3 T cell receptor beta chains in this list originate from one sample, sequenced in a study of identical twins. TCRdb used MiXCR to reprocess the 5' RACE reads, holding one entry per CDR3 protein. Of hundreds of thousands of distinct CDR3 sequences listed, 15% to 20% are singletons. The sample also formed part of further work on T cells expressing NK-cell markers.

Sequencing was done on a sample of PBMCs. Receptor source: a young woman in good health.

This clonotype was counted a few times. V usage is TRBV5-1 and J usage is TRBJ2-3, with 10 nucleotides matching TRBD2. In germline, CDR1 is SGHRS, CDR2 YFSETQ. The V segment lost 7 bases and the J segment 4 bases; nucleotides outside the gene matches: 12. The CDR3 has 16 amino acids. Here the CDR3 DNA reads TGCGCCAGCTACAGCACTCTAGCGGGGGTTCCAGATACGCAGTATTTT. Amino acids: CASYSTLAGVPDTQYF.

The chain joins TRBV11-3 to TRBJ1-3; D is undetermined. Trimming stripped 2 bases from V and 3 bases from J, with 8 bases between. This CDR3 comprises 14 residues. Germline V gene lookup returns CDR1 SGHNT and CDR2 YENEEA. The CDR3 is CASSLSAYGNTIYF. The CDR3 DNA sequence: TGTGCCAGCAGCTTATCCGCTTATGGAAACACCATATATTTT.

This clonotype has a handful of counts. This sequence joins TRBV10-3 and TRBJ1-2; D gene uncertain. Germline V gene lookup returns CDR1 ENHRY and CDR2 SYGVKD. Between the trimmed V and J ends, which lost 5 bases and 3 bases, there was a span of 10 bases. The CDR3 has 13 amino acids. The CDR3 region is CAISSTLHYGYTF. CDR3 bases: TGTGCCATCAGTTCGACGCTTCACTATGGCTACACCTTC.